This is a list of T cell receptor beta chains from one sample in a study of blood T cells in healthy people across ages. TCRdb re-analysed the 5' RACE reads in MiXCR, keeping a single row per CDR3 protein. The profile shows 1.8 million or so distinct CDR3 sequences, about 39% of them singletons. Sequencing input: blood. All receptors derive from a human donor in good health. Each CDR3 is given with its conserved first and last residue. The order of the fields is J gene, V gene, clone size, D gene, CDR3 protein, CDR3 DNA. The D gene is left open where the match is weak. Not every row has a clone size; where given, it reads once, few, many or a size class.

j_gene: TRBJ1-4
v_gene: TRBV7-9
abundance: few
d_gene: -
CDR3aa: CASSSPRGLGPTNEKLFF
CDR3nt: TGTGCCAGCAGCTCCCCGCGCGGTCTTGGTCCAACTAATGAAAAACTGTTTTTT

j_gene: TRBJ2-1
v_gene: TRBV29-1
abundance: few
d_gene: -
CDR3aa: CSAPRGGDYNEQFF
CDR3nt: TGCAGCGCTCCAAGAGGGGGAGACTACAATGAGCAGTTCTTC

j_gene: TRBJ1-2
v_gene: TRBV5-6
abundance: -
d_gene: TRBD1
CDR3aa: CASSLAGQSGSYTF
CDR3nt: TGTGCCAGCAGCCTGGCGGGACAGAGTGGAAGCTACACCTTC

j_gene: TRBJ2-1
v_gene: TRBV2
abundance: once
d_gene: -
CDR3aa: CASSERSSNEQFF
CDR3nt: TGTGCCAGCAGTGAGCGTAGCTCCAATGAGCAGTTCTTC

j_gene: TRBJ2-5
v_gene: TRBV5-1
abundance: -
d_gene: -
CDR3aa: CASSLEALAGETQYF
CDR3nt: TGCGCCAGCAGCTTGGAGGCACTAGCCGGAGAGACCCAGTACTTC

j_gene: TRBJ2-7
v_gene: TRBV27
abundance: few
d_gene: -
CDR3aa: CASSSGYPGYEQYF
CDR3nt: TGTGCCAGCAGTTCCGGCTACCCGGGCTACGAGCAGTACTTC

j_gene: TRBJ1-1
v_gene: TRBV25-1
abundance: -
d_gene: -
CDR3aa: CASSLTEGLGTEAFF
CDR3nt: TGTGCCAGCAGTCTAACGGAGGGTCTCGGGACTGAAGCTTTCTTT

j_gene: TRBJ2-7
v_gene: TRBV28
abundance: few
d_gene: -
CDR3aa: CAILSVTSYEQYF
CDR3nt: TGTGCCATTCTGTCAGTAACCTCCTACGAGCAGTACTTC

j_gene: TRBJ2-2
v_gene: TRBV5-1
abundance: -
d_gene: TRBD1
CDR3aa: CASNTLQGASGELFF
CDR3nt: TGCGCCAGCAACACCTTACAGGGGGCCAGCGGGGAGCTGTTTTTT

j_gene: TRBJ2-6
v_gene: TRBV29-1
abundance: few
d_gene: -
CDR3aa: CSVLPLVGTDGANVLTF
CDR3nt: TGCAGCGTTCTCCCTCTCGTGGGGACGGACGGGGCCAACGTCCTGACTTTC

j_gene: TRBJ2-3
v_gene: TRBV4-3
abundance: few
d_gene: TRBD1
CDR3aa: CASSRDRGDTQYF
CDR3nt: TGCGCCAGCAGCCGCGACAGGGGTGATACGCAGTATTTT

j_gene: TRBJ2-1
v_gene: TRBV6-1
abundance: -
d_gene: TRBD1
CDR3aa: CASLRDSTYNEQFF
CDR3nt: TGTGCCTCCCTTCGGGACAGTACCTACAATGAGCAGTTCTTC

j_gene: TRBJ2-7
v_gene: TRBV9
abundance: many
d_gene: -
CDR3aa: CASSVAGGLGPYEQYF
CDR3nt: TGTGCCAGCAGCGTAGCTGGCGGTTTGGGACCCTACGAGCAGTACTTC

j_gene: TRBJ2-3
v_gene: TRBV6-5
abundance: -
d_gene: TRBD2
CDR3aa: CASRLGLARAVDTQYF
CDR3nt: TGTGCCAGCAGGCTAGGACTAGCGAGGGCGGTCGATACGCAGTATTTT

j_gene: TRBJ2-7
v_gene: TRBV6-1
abundance: -
d_gene: -
CDR3aa: CASSEFVQGFVPYEQYF
CDR3nt: TGTGCCAGCAGTGAGTTCGTGCAGGGTTTCGTCCCTTACGAGCAGTACTTC

j_gene: TRBJ2-6
v_gene: TRBV7-9
abundance: -
d_gene: TRBD1
CDR3aa: CASSSKTGTVGSGANVLTF
CDR3nt: TGTGCCAGCAGCTCCAAAACCGGGACAGTGGGCTCTGGGGCCAACGTCCTGACTTTC

j_gene: TRBJ2-1
v_gene: TRBV10-3
abundance: once
d_gene: TRBD2
CDR3aa: CAISEASLAGGPHEQFF
CDR3nt: TGTGCCATCAGTGAGGCTTCACTAGCGGGGGGGCCCCATGAGCAGTTCTTC

j_gene: TRBJ2-1
v_gene: TRBV6-2/TRBV6-3
abundance: -
d_gene: TRBD2
CDR3aa: CTSSLAGARANEQFF
CDR3nt: TGTACCAGCAGTTTAGCGGGGGCCCGGGCCAATGAGCAGTTCTTC

j_gene: TRBJ1-5
v_gene: TRBV27
abundance: -
d_gene: -
CDR3aa: CASSFGPGIGQPQHF
CDR3nt: -

j_gene: TRBJ2-7
v_gene: TRBV10-3
abundance: -
d_gene: -
CDR3aa: CAISRNSYEQYF
CDR3nt: TGTGCCATCTCCAGGAACTCCTACGAGCAGTACTTC

j_gene: TRBJ1-5
v_gene: TRBV5-1
abundance: many
d_gene: -
CDR3aa: CASSQQGGQPQHF
CDR3nt: TGCGCCAGCAGCCAACAGGGAGGACAGCCCCAGCATTTT

j_gene: TRBJ2-5
v_gene: TRBV3-1
abundance: -
d_gene: -
CDR3aa: CASSQDGGGGYQETQYF
CDR3nt: TGTGCCAGCAGCCAAGATGGGGGCGGCGGCTACCAAGAGACCCAGTACTTC

j_gene: TRBJ2-7
v_gene: TRBV15
abundance: many
d_gene: -
CDR3aa: CATSRDRVGPNPSEQYF
CDR3nt: TGTGCCACCAGCAGAGATCGAGTGGGACCCAACCCCTCCGAGCAGTACTTC

j_gene: TRBJ2-1
v_gene: TRBV20-1
abundance: few
d_gene: TRBD1
CDR3aa: CSARRAGGYNEQFF
CDR3nt: TGCAGTGCTAGACGGGCAGGGGGTTACAATGAGCAGTTCTTC

j_gene: TRBJ2-5
v_gene: TRBV7-9
abundance: -
d_gene: TRBD1
CDR3aa: CASSLAEGALQETQYF
CDR3nt: TGTGCCAGCAGCTTAGCCGAGGGGGCCCTTCAAGAGACCCAGTACTTC

j_gene: TRBJ1-2
v_gene: TRBV7-2
abundance: -
d_gene: -
CDR3aa: CAGSLGSTNYGYTF
CDR3nt: TGTGCCGGCAGCTTAGGGAGTACGAACTATGGCTACACCTTC

j_gene: TRBJ1-3
v_gene: TRBV4-2
abundance: -
d_gene: -
CDR3aa: CASSAPATGNTIYF
CDR3nt: TGTGCCAGCAGCGCTCCAGCTACTGGAAACACCATATATTTT

j_gene: TRBJ2-7
v_gene: TRBV7-6
abundance: -
d_gene: -
CDR3aa: CASSMTVDGLEQYF
CDR3nt: TGTGCCAGCAGCATGACGGTTGACGGGTTAGAGCAGTACTTC

j_gene: TRBJ2-1
v_gene: TRBV20-1
abundance: -
d_gene: -
CDR3aa: CSARLEVINEQFF
CDR3nt: TGCAGTGCTAGGCTAGAAGTCATCAATGAGCAGTTCTTC

j_gene: TRBJ2-7
v_gene: TRBV14
abundance: -
d_gene: TRBD1
CDR3aa: CASSQEGFAGGFHYEQYF
CDR3nt: TGTGCCAGCAGCCAAGAAGGGTTCGCAGGGGGCTTCCACTACGAGCAGTACTTC

j_gene: TRBJ1-6
v_gene: TRBV7-6
abundance: -
d_gene: -
CDR3aa: CASRRLSSYNSPLHF
CDR3nt: TGTGCCAGCAGACGGCTTAGCTCCTATAATTCACCCCTCCACTTT

j_gene: TRBJ2-7
v_gene: TRBV2
abundance: once
d_gene: -
CDR3aa: CAGSEAMGVLSEQYF
CDR3nt: TGTGCCGGCAGTGAAGCGATGGGAGTTCTGAGCGAGCAGTACTTC

j_gene: TRBJ2-5
v_gene: TRBV5-1
abundance: few
d_gene: TRBD2
CDR3aa: CASSLLDGWGGETQYF
CDR3nt: TGCGCCAGCAGCTTGCTAGACGGCTGGGGGGGGGAGACCCAGTACTTC

j_gene: TRBJ2-2
v_gene: TRBV18
abundance: many
d_gene: -
CDR3aa: CASSPYGSGELFF
CDR3nt: TGTGCCAGCTCACCATACGGATCCGGGGAGCTGTTTTTT

j_gene: TRBJ2-3
v_gene: TRBV4-1
abundance: many
d_gene: -
CDR3aa: CASSQLYSTLGDTQYF
CDR3nt: TGCGCCAGCAGCCAGTTATATTCGACGCTGGGAGATACGCAGTATTTT

j_gene: TRBJ1-5
v_gene: TRBV15
abundance: -
d_gene: -
CDR3aa: CATSRGYQPQHF
CDR3nt: TGTGCCACCAGCAGAGGGTATCAGCCCCAGCATTTT

j_gene: TRBJ2-3
v_gene: TRBV12-3/TRBV12-4
abundance: -
d_gene: -
CDR3aa: CASSLGHADMQYF
CDR3nt: TGTGCCAGCAGTTTAGGTCATGCAGATATGCAGTATTTT

j_gene: TRBJ1-1
v_gene: TRBV19
abundance: once
d_gene: -
CDR3aa: CASSIWGGANTEAFF
CDR3nt: TGTGCCAGTAGTATATGGGGAGGGGCGAACACTGAAGCTTTCTTT

j_gene: TRBJ1-2
v_gene: TRBV29-1
abundance: many
d_gene: -
CDR3aa: CSVEDRGHPQPYGYTF
CDR3nt: TGCAGCGTTGAAGATCGTGGACACCCGCAGCCCTATGGCTACACCTTC

j_gene: TRBJ2-3
v_gene: TRBV6-5
abundance: -
d_gene: -
CDR3aa: CAIRRGREDTQYF
CDR3nt: TGTGCCATCAGGAGGGGAAGAGAAGATACGCAGTATTTT

j_gene: TRBJ2-1
v_gene: TRBV20-1
abundance: -
d_gene: -
CDR3aa: CSARSDVAGLLWAYSEQFF
CDR3nt: TGCAGTGCTAGATCTGACGTCGCCGGACTCTTATGGGCTTACAGTGAGCAGTTCTTC